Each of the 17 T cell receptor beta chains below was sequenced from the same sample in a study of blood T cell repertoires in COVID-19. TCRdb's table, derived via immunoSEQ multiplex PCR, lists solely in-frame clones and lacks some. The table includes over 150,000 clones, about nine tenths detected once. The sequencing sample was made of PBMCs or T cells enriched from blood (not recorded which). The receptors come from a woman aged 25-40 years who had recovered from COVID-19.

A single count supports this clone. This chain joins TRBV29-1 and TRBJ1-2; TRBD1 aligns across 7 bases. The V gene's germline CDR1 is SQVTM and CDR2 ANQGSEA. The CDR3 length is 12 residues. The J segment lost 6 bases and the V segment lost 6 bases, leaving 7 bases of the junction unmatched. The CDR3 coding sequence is TGCAGCGTAGAGACAGGGATCCATGGCTACACCTTC. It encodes CSVETGIHGYTF.

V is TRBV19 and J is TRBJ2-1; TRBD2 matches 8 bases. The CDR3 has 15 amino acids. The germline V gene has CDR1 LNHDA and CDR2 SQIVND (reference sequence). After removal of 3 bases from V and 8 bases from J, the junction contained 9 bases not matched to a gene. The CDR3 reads CASSIPGRAVYEQFF. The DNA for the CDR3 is TGTGCCAGTAGTATCCCCGGGAGGGCGGTCTATGAGCAGTTCTTC. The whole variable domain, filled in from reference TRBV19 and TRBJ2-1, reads DGGITQSPKYLFRKEGQNVTLSCEQNLNHDAMYWYRQDPGQGLRLIYYSQIVNDFQKGDIAEGYSVSREKKESFPLTVTSAQKNPTAFYLCASSIPGRAVYEQFFGPGTRLTVL.

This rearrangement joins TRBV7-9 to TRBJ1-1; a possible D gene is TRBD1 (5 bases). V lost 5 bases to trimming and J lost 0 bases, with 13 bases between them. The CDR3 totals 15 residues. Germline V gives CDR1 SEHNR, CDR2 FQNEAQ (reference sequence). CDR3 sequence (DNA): TGTGCCAGCAGCGCAGTACAGGAAATGAACACTGAAGCTTTCTTT. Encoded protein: CASSAVQEMNTEAFF.

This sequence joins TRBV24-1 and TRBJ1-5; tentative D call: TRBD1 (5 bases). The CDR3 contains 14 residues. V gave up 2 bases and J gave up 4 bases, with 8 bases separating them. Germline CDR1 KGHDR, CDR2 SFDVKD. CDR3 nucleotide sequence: TGTGCCACCAGTGATTCCAGGGTTAATCAGCCCCAGCATTTT. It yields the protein CATSDSRVNQPQHF.

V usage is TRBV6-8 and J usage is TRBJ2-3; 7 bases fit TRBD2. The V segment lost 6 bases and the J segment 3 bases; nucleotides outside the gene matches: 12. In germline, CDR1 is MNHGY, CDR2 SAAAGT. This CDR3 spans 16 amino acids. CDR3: CASRVETTGGTDTQYF. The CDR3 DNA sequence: TGTGCCAGCAGGGTAGAAACCACCGGGGGGACAGATACGCAGTATTTT.

The CDR3: CASRGAAQQSTQYF. The CDR3 DNA follows: TGTGCCAGCAGAGGAGCGGCCCAACAGTCTACGCAGTATTTT. The V call is TRBV5-4, the J call TRBJ2-3; possible D gene TRBD2, 5 bases. The V gene lost 5 bases and the J gene lost 8 bases, with 18 bases spanning the gap. The CDR3 has 14 residues. Germline V gives CDR1 SGHNT, CDR2 YYREEE (reference sequence).

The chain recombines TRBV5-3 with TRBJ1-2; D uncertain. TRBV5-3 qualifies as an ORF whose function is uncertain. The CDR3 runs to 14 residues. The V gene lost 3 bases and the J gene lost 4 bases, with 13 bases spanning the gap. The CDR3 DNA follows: TGTGCCAGAAGCTCGGCGGGGTACGGCTATGGCTACACCTTC. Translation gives CARSSAGYGYGYTF.

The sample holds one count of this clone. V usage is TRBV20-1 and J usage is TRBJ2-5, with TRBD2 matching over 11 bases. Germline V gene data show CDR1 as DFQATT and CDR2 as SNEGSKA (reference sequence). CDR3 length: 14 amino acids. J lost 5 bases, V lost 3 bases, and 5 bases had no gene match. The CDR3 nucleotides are TGCAGTGCTAGTAGCGGGGGGGCTTATGAGACCCAGTACTTC. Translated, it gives CSASSGGAYETQYF.

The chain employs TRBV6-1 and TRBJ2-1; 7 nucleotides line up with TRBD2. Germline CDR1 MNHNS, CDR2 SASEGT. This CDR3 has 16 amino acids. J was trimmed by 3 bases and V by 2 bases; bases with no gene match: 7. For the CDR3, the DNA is TGTGCCAGCAGTGAAAGGTCTCTAGCGGACTACAATGAGCAGTTCTTC. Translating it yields CASSERSLADYNEQFF.

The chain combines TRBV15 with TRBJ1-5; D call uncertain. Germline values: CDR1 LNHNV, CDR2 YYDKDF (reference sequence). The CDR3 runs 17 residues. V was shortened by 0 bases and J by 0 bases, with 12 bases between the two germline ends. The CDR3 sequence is CATSRDHGVYSNQPQHF. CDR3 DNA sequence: TGTGCCACCAGCAGAGATCATGGAGTCTATAGCAATCAGCCCCAGCATTTT.

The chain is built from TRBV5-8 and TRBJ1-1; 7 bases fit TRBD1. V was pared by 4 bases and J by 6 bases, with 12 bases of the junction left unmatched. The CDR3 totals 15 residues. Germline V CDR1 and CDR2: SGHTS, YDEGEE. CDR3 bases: TGTGCCAGCAGCCCCTTTCGCAGACAGGGCTCTGAAGCTTTCTTT. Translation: CASSPFRRQGSEAFF.

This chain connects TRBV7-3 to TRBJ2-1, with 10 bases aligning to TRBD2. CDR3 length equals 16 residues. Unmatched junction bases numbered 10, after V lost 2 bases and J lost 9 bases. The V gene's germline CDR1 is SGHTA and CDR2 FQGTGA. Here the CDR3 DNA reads TGTGCCAGCAGCTTAGTCCTAGCGGGGGATCAGGCTGAGCAGTTCTTC. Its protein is CASSLVLAGDQAEQFF.

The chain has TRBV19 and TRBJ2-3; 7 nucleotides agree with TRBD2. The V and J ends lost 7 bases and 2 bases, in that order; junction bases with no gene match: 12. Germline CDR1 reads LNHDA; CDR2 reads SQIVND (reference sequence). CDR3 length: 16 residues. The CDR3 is CASTQYGAGPTDTQYF. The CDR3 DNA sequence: TGTGCCAGTACTCAGTACGGAGCGGGGCCCACAGATACGCAGTATTTT.

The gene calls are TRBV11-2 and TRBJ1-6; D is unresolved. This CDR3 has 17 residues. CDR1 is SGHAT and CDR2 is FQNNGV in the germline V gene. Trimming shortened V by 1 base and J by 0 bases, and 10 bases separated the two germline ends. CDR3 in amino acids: CASSLVLGSSYNSPLHF. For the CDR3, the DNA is TGTGCCAGCAGCTTAGTTTTGGGGAGCTCCTATAATTCACCCCTCCACTTT.

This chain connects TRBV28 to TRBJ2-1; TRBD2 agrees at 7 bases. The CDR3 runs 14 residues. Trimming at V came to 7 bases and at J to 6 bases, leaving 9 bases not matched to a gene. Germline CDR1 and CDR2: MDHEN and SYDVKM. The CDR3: CASTISGTVNEQFF. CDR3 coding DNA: TGTGCCAGCACTATAAGCGGGACGGTCAATGAGCAGTTCTTC.

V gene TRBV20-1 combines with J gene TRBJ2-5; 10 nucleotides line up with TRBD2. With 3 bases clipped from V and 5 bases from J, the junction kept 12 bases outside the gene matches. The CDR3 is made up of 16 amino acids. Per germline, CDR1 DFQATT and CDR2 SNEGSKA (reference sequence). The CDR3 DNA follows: TGCAGTGCTAGTGGTGGGAGCGGGAGGGCCCGGGAGACCCAGTACTTC. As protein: CSASGGSGRARETQYF.

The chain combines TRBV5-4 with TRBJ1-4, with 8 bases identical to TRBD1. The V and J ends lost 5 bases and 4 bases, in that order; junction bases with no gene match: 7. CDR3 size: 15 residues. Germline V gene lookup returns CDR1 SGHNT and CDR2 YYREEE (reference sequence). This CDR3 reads CASSNGQGHNEKLFF. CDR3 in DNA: TGTGCCAGCAGTAATGGACAGGGCCATAATGAAAAACTGTTTTTT.